This T cell receptor (beta chain) was retrieved from a study of regulatory T cells in long-lasting Graves disease. The CDR3 spans 15 residues. CDR1 and CDR2 from the germline V gene are LNHDA and SQIVND (reference sequence). Both iRepertoire HTBI primers and Arm-PCR of CDR3 regions were used to build the TCR beta libraries. Original data processing: Throughout the samples, researchers identified roughly 60 TRBV and about 15 TRBJ segments. MiXCR, applied by TCRdb to the multiplex PCR reads, yields one record per CDR3 protein. TCRdb assigned the V and J calls; the authors' analysis was not used. The data show a few hundred thousand distinct CDR3 sequences, about 20% seen once. This clonotype was seen a few times. Its cognate antigen is unknown. An end of the junction does not agree with germline; a read error may underlie this. Time point indicated: persistent/refractory GD, antithyroid drugs over 5 years with positive TRAb. After RNA was extracted from PBMCs, the TCR library was made from it. It was an endocrinology department in Xi'an, China, that provided the patients.

General study points: Persistent disease favored TRBV28, TRBJ1-2 and TRBJ2-5.

The sample in question was peripheral blood mononuclear cells (PBMCs), obtained when the disease was refractory, from a patient treated with antithyroid drugs. The receptor was isolated from a female donor with Graves disease. The V gene is TRBV19, the J gene TRBJ1-5; perhaps TRBD1 as D (6 bases). CDR3 DNA: TGTGCCAGTAGTGTAGACAGGAGAAGCAATCAGCCCCAGCATTTT. This codes for CASSVDRRSNQPQHF.